This entry lists 8 T cell receptor beta chains sequenced from one sample in a study of post-analysis software for immune sequencing data. Overall study findings and caveats: A handful of TRBV segments were significantly more frequent in patients than in controls. TRBV5-6, TRBV5-1 and TRBV20-1 were among these segments.

Their recognized antigens are unknown. cDNA libraries for TCR beta contained unique molecular identifiers. From the PCR reads, TCRdb called clonotypes with MiXCR, one entry per CDR3 protein. In the table there are about 180,000 distinct CDR3 sequences, around 30% of which are singletons. Material: blood. The receptors come from a girl aged 5-17 years with multiple sclerosis.

The chain joins TRBV5-1 to TRBJ1-5; D not certain. Trimming pared 0 bases from V and 4 bases from J, leaving 8 bases between. Germline V gene lookup returns CDR1 SGHRS and CDR2 YFSETQ. The CDR3 contains 14 residues. CDR3 region: CASSLAPTNQPQHF. CDR3 nucleotides: TGCGCCAGCAGCTTGGCTCCGACTAATCAGCCCCAGCATTTT.

This clonotype was observed a few times. This may be a read error, as it is one base from a much larger clone. The chain combines TRBV27 with TRBJ2-5; 8 bases are shared with TRBD2. This CDR3 is built from 15 residues. After removal of 3 bases from V and 6 bases from J, the junction contained 9 bases not matched to a gene. From germline, CDR1 is MNHEY and CDR2 SMNVEV (reference sequence). As DNA, the CDR3 is TGTGCCAGCAGTTTGTCAGTCGGGAGGGAGAAGACCCAGTACTTC. Translating gives CASSLSVGREKTQYF.

This clonotype was observed many times. This chain links TRBV7-6 with TRBJ2-5, with D possibly TRBD1 on 6 matching bases. Germline V gene lookup returns CDR1 SGHVS and CDR2 FNYEAQ. Trimming left V 5 bases short and J 2 bases short, with 15 bases between. The CDR3 has 15 residues. Written as DNA, the CDR3 is TGTGCCAGCAGCCCCCCAGGGGCAGCACAAGAGACCCAGTACTTC. Its protein product is CASSPPGAAQETQYF. Drawing the rest from reference TRBV7-6 and TRBJ2-5, the complete variable domain is GAGVSQSPRYKVTKRGQDVALRCDPISGHVSLYWYRQALGQGPEFLTYFNYEAQQDKSGLPNDRFSAERPEGSISTLTIQRTEQRDSAMYRCASSPPGAAQETQYFGPGTRLLVL.

This clonotype was detected only a few times. The rearrangement joins TRBV6-1 to TRBJ1-1, with 9 nucleotides matching TRBD1. CDR3 length: 14 amino acids. V gave up 8 bases and J gave up 2 bases; unmatched junction bases: 6. Germline assignment: CDR1 MNHNS and CDR2 SASEGT. CDR3 protein: CASEDRGFNTEAFF. The CDR3 coding sequence is TGTGCCAGCGAAGACAGGGGGTTTAACACTGAAGCTTTCTTT.

The rearrangement links TRBV2 to TRBJ1-1; D is possibly TRBD1 (6 bases). Germline loops: CDR1 SNHLY, CDR2 FYNNEI. Trimming pared 7 bases from V and 5 bases from J, leaving 11 bases between. The CDR3 length is 12 residues. The CDR3 is CASNRGTTEAFF. The CDR3 DNA reads as TGTGCCAGCAATCGCGGGACAACTGAAGCTTTCTTT. The full variable domain, its missing parts supplied by reference TRBV2 and TRBJ1-1, is EPEVTQTPSHQVTQMGQEVILRCVPISNHLYFYWYRQILGQKVEFLVSFYNNEISEKSEIFDDQFSVERPDGSNFTLKIRSTKLEDSAMYFCASNRGTTEAFFGQGTRLTVV.

Concerning this clonotype: A much larger clone lies one base from this, so it may be a read error. The CDR3 region has the DNA TGTGCCAGCAGTGTCCGGGACGGCCATGGCTACACCTTC. Protein: CASSVRDGHGYTF. This chain uses TRBV12-3 or TRBV12-4 with TRBJ1-2; a possible D gene is TRBD1 (5 bases). The V gene lost 5 bases and the J gene lost 6 bases, with 13 bases spanning the gap. This CDR3 spans 13 amino acids.

This clonotype has a count of ten or more. This chain joins TRBV7-8 and TRBJ2-7, with TRBD1 as a possible D gene (5 bases). Germline CDR1 SGHVS, CDR2 FQNEAQ. With 5 bases removed from V and 3 bases from J, the gap between germline ends came to 11 bases. This CDR3 is 13 amino acids long. The CDR3 here is CASSPNDSYEQYF. The DNA for the CDR3 is TGTGCCAGCAGCCCCAACGACAGCTACGAGCAGTACTTC.

The chain employs TRBV28 and TRBJ2-3, with TRBD1 identical over 9 bases. Germline assignment: CDR1 MDHEN and CDR2 SYDVKM. The CDR3 contains 18 residues. The V and J ends lost 4 bases and 3 bases, in that order; junction bases with no gene match: 14. CDR3 region: CASSSIKPGQGSTDTQYF. In nucleotides, the CDR3 is TGTGCCAGCAGTTCCATAAAACCGGGACAGGGATCGACAGATACGCAGTATTTT.